Listed here is a single T cell receptor beta chain. These data are taken from a study of blood T cell repertoires in COVID-19. In the source study's methods: Using reference gene primer amplification, nucleated cell counts were estimated. Sequencing used immunoSEQ multiplex PCR; TCRdb keeps in-frame clones, though not all of them. The D gene and trimming were derived from the DNA, and the V and J assignments and clone size from that table. The sample includes around 250,000 clones, approximately 85% seen only once; the top ten take around 1.8%. Across about 22 US areas, participants ranged in age from 18 to 89 years. Researchers sorted participants into cohorts using their self-reported clinical history. What the recovered Cohort 3 donors had was two negative PCRs, clearance, or symptom resolution. Specimen: PBMCs or T cells enriched from blood (not recorded which). The TCR sequence derives from a woman aged 50 to 60 who had recovered from COVID-19.

The CDR3 reads CASKQGALSTDTQYF. The CDR3 DNA reads TGTGCCAGCAAACAGGGGGCCTTAAGCACAGATACGCAGTATTTT. The V and J genes are TRBV6-4 and TRBJ2-3, with TRBD1 matching 9 bases. The junction had 5 bases not matched to a gene; V was cut back by 7 bases and J by 0 bases. The CDR3 runs 15 residues. The germline V gene encodes CDR1 MRHNA and CDR2 SNTAGT.